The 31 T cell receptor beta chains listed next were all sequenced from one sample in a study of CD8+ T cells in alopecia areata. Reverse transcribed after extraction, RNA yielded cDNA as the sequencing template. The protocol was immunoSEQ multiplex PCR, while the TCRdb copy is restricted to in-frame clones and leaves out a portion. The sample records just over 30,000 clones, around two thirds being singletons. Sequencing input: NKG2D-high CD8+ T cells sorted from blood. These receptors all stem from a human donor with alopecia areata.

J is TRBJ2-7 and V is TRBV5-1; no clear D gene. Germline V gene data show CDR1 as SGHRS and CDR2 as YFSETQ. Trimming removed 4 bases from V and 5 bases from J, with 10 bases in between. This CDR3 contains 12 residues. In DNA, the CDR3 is TGCGCCAGCAGCCCTGTAGGCAACGAGCAGTACTTC. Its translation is CASSPVGNEQYF.

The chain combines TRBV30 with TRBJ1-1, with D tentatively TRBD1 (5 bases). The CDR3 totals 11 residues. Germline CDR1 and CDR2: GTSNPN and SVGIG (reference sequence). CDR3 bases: TGTAGGGGCCAGGGAAACACTGAAGCTTTCTTT. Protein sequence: CRGQGNTEAFF.

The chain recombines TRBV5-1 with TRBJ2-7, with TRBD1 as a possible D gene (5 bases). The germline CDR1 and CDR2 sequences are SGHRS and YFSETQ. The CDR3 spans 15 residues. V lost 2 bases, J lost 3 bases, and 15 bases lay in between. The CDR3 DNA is TGCGCCAGCAGCTTAAAGATCACAGGTAACTACGAGCAGTACTTC. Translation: CASSLKITGNYEQYF.

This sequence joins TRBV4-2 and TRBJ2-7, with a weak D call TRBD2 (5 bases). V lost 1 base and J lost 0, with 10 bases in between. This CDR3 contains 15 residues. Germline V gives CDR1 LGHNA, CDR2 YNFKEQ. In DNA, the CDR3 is TGTGCCAGCAGCCAAGTCCGGGGTGCCTCCTACGAGCAGTACTTC. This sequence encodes CASSQVRGASYEQYF.

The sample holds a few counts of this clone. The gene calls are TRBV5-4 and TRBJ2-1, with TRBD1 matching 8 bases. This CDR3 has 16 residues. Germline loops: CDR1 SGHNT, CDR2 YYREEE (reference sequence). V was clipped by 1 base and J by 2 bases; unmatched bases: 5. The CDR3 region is CASSLRGQVAYNEQFF. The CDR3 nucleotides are TGTGCCAGCAGCTTGCGGGGACAGGTAGCCTACAATGAGCAGTTCTTC.

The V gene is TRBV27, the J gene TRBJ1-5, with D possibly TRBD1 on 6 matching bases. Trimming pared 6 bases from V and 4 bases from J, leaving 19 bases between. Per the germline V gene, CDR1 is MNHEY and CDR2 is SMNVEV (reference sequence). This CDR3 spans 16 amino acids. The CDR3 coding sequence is TGTGCCAGCAGGAAGACGGGGGGCGCTAGGAATCAGCCCCAGCATTTT. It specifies CASRKTGGARNQPQHF.

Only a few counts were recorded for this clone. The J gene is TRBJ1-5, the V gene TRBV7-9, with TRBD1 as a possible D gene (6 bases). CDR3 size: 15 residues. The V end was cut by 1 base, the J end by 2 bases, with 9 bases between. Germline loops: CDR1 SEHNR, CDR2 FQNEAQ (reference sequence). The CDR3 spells CASSLDYRGNQPQHF. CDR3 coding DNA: TGTGCCAGCAGCTTAGATTACAGGGGCAATCAGCCCCAGCATTTT.

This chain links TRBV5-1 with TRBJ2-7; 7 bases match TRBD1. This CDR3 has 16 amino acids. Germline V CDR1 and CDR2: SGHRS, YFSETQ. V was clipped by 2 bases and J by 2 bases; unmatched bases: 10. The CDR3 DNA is TGCGCCAGCAGCTTAACAACGACAGGGTGGCCCTACGAGCAGTACTTC. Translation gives CASSLTTTGWPYEQYF.

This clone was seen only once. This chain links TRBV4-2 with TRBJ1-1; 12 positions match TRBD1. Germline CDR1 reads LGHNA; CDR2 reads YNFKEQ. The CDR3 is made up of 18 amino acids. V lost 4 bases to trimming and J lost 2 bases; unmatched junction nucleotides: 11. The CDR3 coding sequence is TGTGCCAGCAGCCCTGGGACAGGGGGCATAGGGGGAAACACTGAAGCTTTCTTT. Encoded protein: CASSPGTGGIGGNTEAFF.

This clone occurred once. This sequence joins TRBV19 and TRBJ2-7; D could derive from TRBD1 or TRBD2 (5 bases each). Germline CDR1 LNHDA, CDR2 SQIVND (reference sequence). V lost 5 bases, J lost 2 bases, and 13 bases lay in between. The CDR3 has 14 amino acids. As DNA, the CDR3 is TGTGCCAGTAGTTTCGGGACGGAAACCTACGAGCAGTACTTC. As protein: CASSFGTETYEQYF. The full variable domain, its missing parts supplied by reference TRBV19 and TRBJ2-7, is DGGITQSPKYLFRKEGQNVTLSCEQNLNHDAMYWYRQDPGQGLRLIYYSQIVNDFQKGDIAEGYSVSREKKESFPLTVTSAQKNPTAFYLCASSFGTETYEQYFGPGTRLTVT.

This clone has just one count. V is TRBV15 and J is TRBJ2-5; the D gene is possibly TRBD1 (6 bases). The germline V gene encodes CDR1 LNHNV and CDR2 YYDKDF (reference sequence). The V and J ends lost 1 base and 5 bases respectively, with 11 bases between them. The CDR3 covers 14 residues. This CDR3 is CATSRVGAQETQYF. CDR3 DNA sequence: TGTGCCACCAGCAGAGTGGGGGCGCAGGAGACCCAGTACTTC.

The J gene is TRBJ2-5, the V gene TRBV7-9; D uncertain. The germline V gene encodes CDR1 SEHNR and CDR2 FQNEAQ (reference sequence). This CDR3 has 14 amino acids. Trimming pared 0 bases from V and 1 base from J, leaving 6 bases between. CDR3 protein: CASSLAASQETQYF. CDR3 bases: TGTGCCAGCAGCTTAGCGGCCAGCCAAGAGACCCAGTACTTC.

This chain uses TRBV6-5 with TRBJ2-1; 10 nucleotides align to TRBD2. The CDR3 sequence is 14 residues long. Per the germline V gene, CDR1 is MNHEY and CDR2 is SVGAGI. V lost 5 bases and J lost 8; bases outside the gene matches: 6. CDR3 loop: CASSSGGAIDEQFF. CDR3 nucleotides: TGTGCCAGCAGTAGCGGGGGGGCCATCGATGAGCAGTTCTTC.

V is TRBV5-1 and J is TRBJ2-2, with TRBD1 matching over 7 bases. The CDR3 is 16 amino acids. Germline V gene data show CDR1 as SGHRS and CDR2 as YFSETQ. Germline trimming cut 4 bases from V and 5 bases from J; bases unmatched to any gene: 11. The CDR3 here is CASSLYAGTATGELFF. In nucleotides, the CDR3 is TGCGCCAGCAGCCTATATGCCGGGACAGCTACCGGGGAGCTGTTTTTT.

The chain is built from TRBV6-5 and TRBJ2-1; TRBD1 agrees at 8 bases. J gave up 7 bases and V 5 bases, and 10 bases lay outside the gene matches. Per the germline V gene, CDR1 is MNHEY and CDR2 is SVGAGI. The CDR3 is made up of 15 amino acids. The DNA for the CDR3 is TGTGCCAGCAGTGCAGACAGGGGCGGTGGGAATGAGCAGTTCTTC. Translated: CASSADRGGGNEQFF.

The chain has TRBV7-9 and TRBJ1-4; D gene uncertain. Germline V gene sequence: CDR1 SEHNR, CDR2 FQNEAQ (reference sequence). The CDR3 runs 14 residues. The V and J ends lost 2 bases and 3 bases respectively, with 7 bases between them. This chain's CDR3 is CASSLSSANEKLFF. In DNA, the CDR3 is TGTGCCAGCAGCTTATCGTCGGCTAATGAAAAACTGTTTTTT.

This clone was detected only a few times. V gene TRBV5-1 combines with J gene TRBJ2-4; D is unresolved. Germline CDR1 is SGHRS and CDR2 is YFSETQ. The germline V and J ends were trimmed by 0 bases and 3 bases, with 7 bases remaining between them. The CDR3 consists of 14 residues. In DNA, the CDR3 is TGCGCCAGCAGCTTGGCAGTGGGCAAAAACATTCAGTACTTC. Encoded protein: CASSLAVGKNIQYF.

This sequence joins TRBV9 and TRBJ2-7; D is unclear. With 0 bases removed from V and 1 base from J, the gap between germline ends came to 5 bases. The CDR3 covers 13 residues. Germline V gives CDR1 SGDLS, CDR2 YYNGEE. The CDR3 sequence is CASSVGSSYEQYF. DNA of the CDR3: TGTGCCAGCAGCGTAGGAAGTTCCTACGAGCAGTACTTC. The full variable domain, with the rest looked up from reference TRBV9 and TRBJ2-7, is DSGVTQTPKHLITATGQRVTLRCSPRSGDLSVYWYQQSLDQGLQFLIQYYNGEERAKGNILERFSAQQFPDLHSELNLSSLELGDSALYFCASSVGSSYEQYFGPGTRLTVT.

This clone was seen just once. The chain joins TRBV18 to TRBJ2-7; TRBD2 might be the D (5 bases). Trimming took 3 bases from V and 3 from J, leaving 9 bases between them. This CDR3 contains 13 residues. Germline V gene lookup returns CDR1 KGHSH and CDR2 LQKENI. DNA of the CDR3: TGTGCCAGCTCACCTAGTGAGGGCTACGAGCAGTACTTC. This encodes CASSPSEGYEQYF.

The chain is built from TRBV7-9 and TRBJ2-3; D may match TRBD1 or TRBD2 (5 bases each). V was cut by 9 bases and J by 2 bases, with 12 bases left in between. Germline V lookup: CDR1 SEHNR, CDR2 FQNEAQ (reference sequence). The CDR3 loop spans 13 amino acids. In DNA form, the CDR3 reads TGTGCCAGAGGGGACCCAGACACAGATACGCAGTATTTT. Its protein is CARGDPDTDTQYF.

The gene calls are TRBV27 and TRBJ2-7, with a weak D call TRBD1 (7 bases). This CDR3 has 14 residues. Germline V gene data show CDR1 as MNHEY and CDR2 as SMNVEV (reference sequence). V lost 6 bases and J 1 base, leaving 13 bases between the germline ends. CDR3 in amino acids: CASRLTGTSYEQYF. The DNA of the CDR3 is TGTGCCAGCAGACTGACAGGGACTTCCTACGAGCAGTACTTC.

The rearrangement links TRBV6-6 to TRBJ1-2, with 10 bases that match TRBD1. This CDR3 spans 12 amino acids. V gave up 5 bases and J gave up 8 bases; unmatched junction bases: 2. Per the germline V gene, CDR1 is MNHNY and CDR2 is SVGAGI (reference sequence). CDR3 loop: CASSGTGVGYTF. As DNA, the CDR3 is TGTGCCAGCAGTGGGACAGGGGTAGGCTACACCTTC.

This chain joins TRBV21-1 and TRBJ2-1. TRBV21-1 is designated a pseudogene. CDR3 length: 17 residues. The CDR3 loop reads CASSKKLAQTLYNEQFF. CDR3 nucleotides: TGTGCCAGCAGCAAAAAGTTGGCTCAGACCCTCTACAATGAGCAGTTCTTC.

As DNA, the CDR3 is TGCGCCAGCAGCTTAACGGGACAAGATCTACGAGTCGCTTTGGGCGAGCAGTACTTC. It is translated as CASSLTGQDLRVALGEQYF. The V and J genes are TRBV5-1 and TRBJ2-7, with a tentative D call TRBD1 (6 bases). V lost 2 bases and J 6 bases, leaving 30 bases between the germline ends. The CDR3 contains 19 residues. Germline-derived CDR1 and CDR2 are SGHRS and YFSETQ.

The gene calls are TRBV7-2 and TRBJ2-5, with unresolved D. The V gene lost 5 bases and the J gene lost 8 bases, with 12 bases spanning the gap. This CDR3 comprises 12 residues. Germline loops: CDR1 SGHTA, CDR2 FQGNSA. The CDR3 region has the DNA TGTGCCAGCAGCCTTATGGGTGGTACCCAGTACTTC. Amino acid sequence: CASSLMGGTQYF.

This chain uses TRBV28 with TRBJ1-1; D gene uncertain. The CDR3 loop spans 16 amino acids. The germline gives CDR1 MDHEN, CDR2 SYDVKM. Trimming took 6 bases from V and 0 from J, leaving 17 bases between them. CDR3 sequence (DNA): TGTGCCAGCAGGGTTGAAGACGGGCTCCTGAACACTGAAGCTTTCTTT. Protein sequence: CASRVEDGLLNTEAFF.

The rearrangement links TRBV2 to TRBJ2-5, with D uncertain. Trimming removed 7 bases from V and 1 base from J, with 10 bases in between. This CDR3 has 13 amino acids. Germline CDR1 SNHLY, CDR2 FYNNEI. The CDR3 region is CASITRSQETQYF. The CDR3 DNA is TGTGCCAGCATCACCAGGAGCCAAGAGACCCAGTACTTC.

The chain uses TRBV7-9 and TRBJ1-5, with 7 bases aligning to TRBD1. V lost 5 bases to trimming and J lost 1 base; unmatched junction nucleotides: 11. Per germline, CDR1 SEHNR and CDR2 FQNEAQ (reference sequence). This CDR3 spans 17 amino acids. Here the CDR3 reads CASSARDRDESNQPQHF. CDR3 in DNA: TGTGCCAGCAGCGCGCGGGACAGAGATGAAAGCAATCAGCCCCAGCATTTT.

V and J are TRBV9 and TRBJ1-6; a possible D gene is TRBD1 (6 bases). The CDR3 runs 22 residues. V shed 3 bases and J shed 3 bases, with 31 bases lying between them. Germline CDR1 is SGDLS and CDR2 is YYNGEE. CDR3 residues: CASSERETPGEESQFYNSPLHF. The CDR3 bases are TGTGCCAGCAGCGAACGCGAAACCCCAGGGGAAGAATCCCAGTTCTATAATTCACCCCTCCACTTT.

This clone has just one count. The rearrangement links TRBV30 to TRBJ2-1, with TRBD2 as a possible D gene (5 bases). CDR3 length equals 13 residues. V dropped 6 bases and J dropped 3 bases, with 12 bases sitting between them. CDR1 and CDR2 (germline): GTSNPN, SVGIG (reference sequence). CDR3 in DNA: TGTGCCTGTCTGGCGGGCATCTACAATGAGCAGTTCTTC. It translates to CACLAGIYNEQFF.

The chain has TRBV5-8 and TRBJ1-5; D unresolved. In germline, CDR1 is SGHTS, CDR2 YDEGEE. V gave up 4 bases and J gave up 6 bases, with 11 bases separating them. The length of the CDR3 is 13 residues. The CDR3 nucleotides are TGTGCCAGCAGCCCCGGGCCACCTCAGCCCCAGCATTTT. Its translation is CASSPGPPQPQHF.